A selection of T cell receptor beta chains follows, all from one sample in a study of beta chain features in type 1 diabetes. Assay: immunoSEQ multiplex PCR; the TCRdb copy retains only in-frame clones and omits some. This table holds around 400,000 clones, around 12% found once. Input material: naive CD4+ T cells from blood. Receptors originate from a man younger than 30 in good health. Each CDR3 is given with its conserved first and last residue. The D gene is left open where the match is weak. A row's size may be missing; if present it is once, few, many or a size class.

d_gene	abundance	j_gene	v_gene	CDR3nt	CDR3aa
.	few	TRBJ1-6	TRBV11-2	TGTGCCAGCAGCGCCTTAGCAAATTCACCCCTCCACTTT	CASSALANSPLHF
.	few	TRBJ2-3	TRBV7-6	TGTGCCAGCAGCTTAGAGGTTAGCTATCCAGATACGCAGTATTTT	CASSLEVSYPDTQYF
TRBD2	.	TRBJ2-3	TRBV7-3	TGTGCCAGCAGCTTAACTAGCGGGGGAACAGATACGCAGTATTTT	CASSLTSGGTDTQYF
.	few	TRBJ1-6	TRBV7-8	TGTGCCAGCAGCTCAACAGGGTCTGGCGGTTCACCCCTCCACTTT	CASSSTGSGGSPLHF
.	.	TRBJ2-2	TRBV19	TGTGCCAGTAGTGGCAACCCCGGACAGCTCTACACCGGGGAGCTGTTTTTT	CASSGNPGQLYTGELFF
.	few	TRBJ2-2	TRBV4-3	TGCGCCAGCAGCCCCTCAGGGAACACCGGGGAGCTGTTTTTT	CASSPSGNTGELFF
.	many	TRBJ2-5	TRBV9	TGTGCCAGCAGCGTACACGGGAGCGGAGGGGCGACCCAGTACTTC	CASSVHGSGGATQYF
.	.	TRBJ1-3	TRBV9	TGTGCCAGCAGCCTCGCTCCAAGGAGCTCTGGAAACACCATATATTTT	CASSLAPRSSGNTIYF
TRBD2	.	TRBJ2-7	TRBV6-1	TGTGCCAGCAGTGGTCTTCTAGCGGTACCCTACGAGCAGTACTTC	CASSGLLAVPYEQYF
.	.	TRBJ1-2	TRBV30	TGTGCCTGGACGGGATCCCTTAACTATGGCTACACCTTC	CAWTGSLNYGYTF
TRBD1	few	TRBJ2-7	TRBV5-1	TGCGCCAGCAGCTCCGGACAGGGGGCCTACGAGCAGTACTTC	CASSSGQGAYEQYF
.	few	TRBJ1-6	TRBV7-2	TGTGCCAGCAGCTCACAGGGAATTGATAATTCACCCCTCCACTTT	CASSSQGIDNSPLHF
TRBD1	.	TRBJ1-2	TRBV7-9	TGTGCCAGCACCTCCCGGGGACAGGGATACGGTGGCTACACCTTC	CASTSRGQGYGGYTF
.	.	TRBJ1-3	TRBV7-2	TGTGCCAGCAGCTTAAGAAGTACAGGAAACACCATATATTTT	CASSLRSTGNTIYF
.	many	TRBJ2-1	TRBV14	TGTGCCAGCAGCCTCCGGGAGTACAATGAGCAGTTCTTC	CASSLREYNEQFF
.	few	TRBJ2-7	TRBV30	TGTGCCTGGAGTCCCTCTTACGAGCAGTACTTC	CAWSPSYEQYF